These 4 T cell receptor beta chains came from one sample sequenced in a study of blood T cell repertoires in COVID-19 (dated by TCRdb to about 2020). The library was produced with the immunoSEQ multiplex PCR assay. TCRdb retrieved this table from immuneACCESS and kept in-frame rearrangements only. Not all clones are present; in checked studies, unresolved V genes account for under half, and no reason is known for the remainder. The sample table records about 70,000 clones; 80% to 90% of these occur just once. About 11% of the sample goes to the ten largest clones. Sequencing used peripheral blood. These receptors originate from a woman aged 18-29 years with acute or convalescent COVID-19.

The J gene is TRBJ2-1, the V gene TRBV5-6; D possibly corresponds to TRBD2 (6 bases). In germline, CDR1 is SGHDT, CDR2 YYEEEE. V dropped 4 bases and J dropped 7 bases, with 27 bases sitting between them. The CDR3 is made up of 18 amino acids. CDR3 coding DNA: TGTGCCAGCAGCCCAACAGACGACCCGGGCAGGGAGGCGAATGAGCAGTTCTTC. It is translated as CASSPTDDPGREANEQFF.

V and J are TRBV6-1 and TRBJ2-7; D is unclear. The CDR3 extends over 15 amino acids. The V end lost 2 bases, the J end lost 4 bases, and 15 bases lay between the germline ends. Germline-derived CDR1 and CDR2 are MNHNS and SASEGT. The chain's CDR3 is CASSELLRYSYEQYF. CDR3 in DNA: TGTGCCAGCAGTGAACTCCTCAGGTATTCGTACGAGCAGTACTTC.

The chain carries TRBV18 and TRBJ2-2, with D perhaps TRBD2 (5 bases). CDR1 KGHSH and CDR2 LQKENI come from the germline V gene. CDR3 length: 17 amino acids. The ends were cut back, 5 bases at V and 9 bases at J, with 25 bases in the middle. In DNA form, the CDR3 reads TGTGCCAGCTCATCTACCGCTGGCACGGAGGCACCGAGGGAGCTGTTTTTT. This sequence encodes CASSSTAGTEAPRELFF.

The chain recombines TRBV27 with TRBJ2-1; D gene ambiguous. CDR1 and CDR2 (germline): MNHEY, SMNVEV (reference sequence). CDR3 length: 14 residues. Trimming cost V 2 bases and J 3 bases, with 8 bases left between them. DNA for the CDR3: TGTGCCAGCAGTTTACGGTTTGGCTACAATGAGCAGTTCTTC. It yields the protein CASSLRFGYNEQFF.